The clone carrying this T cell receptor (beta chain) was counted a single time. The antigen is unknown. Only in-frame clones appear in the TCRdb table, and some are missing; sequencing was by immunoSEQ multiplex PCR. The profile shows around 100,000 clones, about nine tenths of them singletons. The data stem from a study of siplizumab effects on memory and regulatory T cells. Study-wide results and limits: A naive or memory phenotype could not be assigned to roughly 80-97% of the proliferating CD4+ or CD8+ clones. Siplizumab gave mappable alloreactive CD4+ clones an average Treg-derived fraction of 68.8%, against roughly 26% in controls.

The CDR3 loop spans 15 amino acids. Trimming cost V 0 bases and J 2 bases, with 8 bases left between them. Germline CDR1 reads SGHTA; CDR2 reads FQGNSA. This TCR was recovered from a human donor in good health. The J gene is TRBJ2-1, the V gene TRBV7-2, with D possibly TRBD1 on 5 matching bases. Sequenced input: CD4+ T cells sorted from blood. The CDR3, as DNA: TGTGCCAGCAGCTTAGCTCAGGGTACCTACAATGAGCAGTTCTTC. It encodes CASSLAQGTYNEQFF.